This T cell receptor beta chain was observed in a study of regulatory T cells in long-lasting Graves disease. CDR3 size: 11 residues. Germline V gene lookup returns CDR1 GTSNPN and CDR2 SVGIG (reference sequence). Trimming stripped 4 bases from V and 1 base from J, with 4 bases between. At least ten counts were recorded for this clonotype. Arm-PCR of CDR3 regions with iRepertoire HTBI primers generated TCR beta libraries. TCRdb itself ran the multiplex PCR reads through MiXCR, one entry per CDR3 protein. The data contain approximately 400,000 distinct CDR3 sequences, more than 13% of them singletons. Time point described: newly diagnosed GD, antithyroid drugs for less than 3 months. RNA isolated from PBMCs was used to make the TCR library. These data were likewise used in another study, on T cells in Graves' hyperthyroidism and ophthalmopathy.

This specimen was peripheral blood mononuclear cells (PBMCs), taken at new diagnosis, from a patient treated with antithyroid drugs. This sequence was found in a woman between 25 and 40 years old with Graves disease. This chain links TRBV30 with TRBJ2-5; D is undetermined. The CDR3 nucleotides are TGTGCCTGGAACACCCAAGAGACCCAGTACTTC. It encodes CAWNTQETQYF.